This TCR beta chain was found in a study of blood T cell repertoires in COVID-19. The CDR3 consists of 14 residues. Germline V gene data show CDR1 as LNHDA and CDR2 as SQIVND (reference sequence). With 5 bases clipped from V and 2 bases from J, the junction kept 5 bases outside the gene matches. The table came from immunoSEQ multiplex PCR; TCRdb's copy has only in-frame clones and leaves some out. The sample includes 150,000 or so clones, 80% seen only once; the top ten take 3% to 3.5%. Input material: PBMCs or T cells enriched from blood (not recorded which). The chain links TRBV19 to TRBJ2-7, with 8 bases aligning to TRBD1. The sequence came from a woman aged 55-70 years who had recovered from COVID-19. CDR3 sequence: CASSAKQGAYEQYF. CDR3 bases: TGTGCCAGTAGTGCGAAACAGGGGGCCTACGAGCAGTACTTC.